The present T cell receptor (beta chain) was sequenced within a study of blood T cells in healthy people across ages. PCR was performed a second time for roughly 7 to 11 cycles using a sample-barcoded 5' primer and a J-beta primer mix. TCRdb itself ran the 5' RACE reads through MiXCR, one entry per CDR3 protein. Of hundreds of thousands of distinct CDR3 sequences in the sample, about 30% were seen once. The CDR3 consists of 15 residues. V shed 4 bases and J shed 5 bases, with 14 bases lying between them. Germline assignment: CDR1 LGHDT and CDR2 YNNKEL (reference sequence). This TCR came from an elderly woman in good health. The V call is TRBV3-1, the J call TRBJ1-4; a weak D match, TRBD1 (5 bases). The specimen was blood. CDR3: CASSRRQGRNEKLFF. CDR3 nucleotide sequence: TGTGCCAGCAGCCGACGGCAGGGTAGGAATGAAAAACTGTTTTTT.